This TCR beta chain is drawn from a study of a mutant IDH1 vaccine in newly diagnosed glioma. Study-level background: Pretreatment consisted of radiotherapy, temozolomide, or both, with most receiving both.

The table came from immunoSEQ multiplex PCR; TCRdb's copy has only in-frame clones and leaves some out. The table lists around 130,000 clones, about 80% of them singletons, with 4.5% to 7% in the top ten. Specified time point: week 11, during vaccination. Doses consisted of 300 ug of mutant IDH1 20-mer peptide each, paired with topical imiquimod. Astrocytomas that were new, WHO grade 3 or 4, IDH1-mutant and ATRX-lost were present in the donors. Looked up from germline, CDR1 is LNHNV and CDR2 is YYDKDF (reference sequence). The V end was cut by 1 base, the J end by 4 bases, with 7 bases between. The CDR3 sequence is 13 residues long. Remarks on this clone: Antigen: not known.

The source was PBMCs, collected from a glioma patient whose treatment included an IDH1 peptide vaccine. This chain connects TRBV15 to TRBJ1-1, with D tentatively TRBD1 (5 bases). This clonotype originated in a man in his forties with glioma. The CDR3 sequence is CATSRGQGTEAFF. CDR3 nucleotide sequence: TGTGCCACCAGCAGAGGCCAGGGCACTGAAGCTTTCTTT. Supplemented by reference TRBV15 and TRBJ1-1, the full variable domain reads DAMVIQNPRYQVTQFGKPVTLSCSQTLNHNVMYWYQQKSSQAPKLLFHYYDKDFNNEADTPDNFQSRRPNTSFCFLDIRSPGLGDTAMYLCATSRGQGTEAFFGQGTRLTVV.